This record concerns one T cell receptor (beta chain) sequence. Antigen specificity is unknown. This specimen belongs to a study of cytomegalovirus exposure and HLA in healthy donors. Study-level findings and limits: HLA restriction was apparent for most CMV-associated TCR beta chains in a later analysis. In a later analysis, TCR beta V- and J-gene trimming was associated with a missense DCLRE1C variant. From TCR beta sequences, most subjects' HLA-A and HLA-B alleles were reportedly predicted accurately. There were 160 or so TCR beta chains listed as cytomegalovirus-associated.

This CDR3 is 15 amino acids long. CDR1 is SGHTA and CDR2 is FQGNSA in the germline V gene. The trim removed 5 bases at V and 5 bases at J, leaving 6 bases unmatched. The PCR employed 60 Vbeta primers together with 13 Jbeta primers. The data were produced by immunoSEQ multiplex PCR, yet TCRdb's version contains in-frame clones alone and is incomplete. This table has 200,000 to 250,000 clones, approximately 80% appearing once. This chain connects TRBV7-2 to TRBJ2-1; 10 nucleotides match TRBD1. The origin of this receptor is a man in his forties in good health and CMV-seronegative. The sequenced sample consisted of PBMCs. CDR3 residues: CASSRAGQGDNEQFF. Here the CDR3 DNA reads TGTGCCAGCAGCCGGGCCGGACAGGGGGACAATGAGCAGTTCTTC.